This is a list of T cell receptor beta chains from one sample in a study of T cells in Graves' hyperthyroidism and ophthalmopathy. TCRdb called the multiplex PCR reads again in MiXCR, with one record for every CDR3 protein. The table includes roughly 500,000 distinct CDR3 sequences, 46% detected once. Sequenced material: peripheral blood or thyroid tissue (not recorded which). The receptors originated from an adult woman with Graves' disease, either hyperthyroidism or ophthalmopathy (not recorded which). Both conserved end residues are part of each CDR3. D genes are given only for firm matches. Clone sizes are given selectively: once, few, many, or a class where the clone is expanded.

TRBD2	TRBV9	TRBJ2-5	NA	CASSVALAGGLETQYF	TGTGCCAGCAGCGTAGCTCTAGCGGGAGGGTTGGAGACCCAGTACTTC
TRBD1	TRBV29-1	TRBJ1-5	many	CSVTGQGGQPQHF	TGCAGCGTTACAGGACAGGGAGGGCAGCCCCAGCATTTT
NA	TRBV2	TRBJ1-6	NA	CASSYEGGGRNSPLHF	TGTGCCAGCAGTTACGAGGGCGGAGGAAGGAATTCACCCCTCCACTTT
NA	TRBV11-3	TRBJ1-2	NA	CASSRSGQTAGNTF	TGTGCCAGCAGCAGATCTGGACAGACGGCTGGAAACACCTTC
NA	TRBV28	TRBJ2-5	NA	CASSTGGGYQETQYF	TGTGCCAGCAGTACCGGAGGGGGGTACCAAGAGACCCAGTACTTC
NA	TRBV19	TRBJ2-2	NA	CASSIDSQYTGELFF	TGTGCCAGTAGTATAGATAGCCAGTACACCGGGGAGCTGTTTTTT
NA	TRBV9	TRBJ1-5	NA	CASSLSAYSNQPQHF	TGTGCCAGCAGTTTATCGGCTTATAGCAATCAGCCCCAGCATTTT
TRBD2	TRBV7-9	TRBJ2-7	many	CASSRLSGRALNEQYF	TGTGCCAGCAGCCGCCTAAGCGGGAGGGCCCTCAACGAGCAGTACTTC
TRBD1	TRBV10-2	TRBJ1-2	NA	CASTLTGASYGYTF	TGCGCCAGCACCTTGACAGGGGCTTCCTATGGCTACACCTTC
NA	TRBV7-8	TRBJ2-5	many	CASGAAAPGQETQYF	TGTGCCAGCGGGGCAGCGGCACCAGGTCAAGAGACCCAGTACTTC
NA	TRBV29-1	TRBJ2-3	NA	CSVERESTDTQYF	TGCAGCGTTGAAAGGGAAAGCACAGATACGCAGTATTTT
TRBD1	TRBV20-1	TRBJ1-4	many	CSAARGQLFF	TGCAGTGCTGCCAGGGGGCAACTGTTTTTT
NA	TRBV10-3	TRBJ1-1	many	CAITPGGAPEAFF	TGTGCCATCACCCCCGGGGGGGCACCTGAAGCTTTCTTT
TRBD1	TRBV20-1	TRBJ1-6	many	CSASAGTGNSPLHF	TGCAGTGCTAGCGCCGGGACAGGGAATTCACCCCTCCACTTT
TRBD1	TRBV4-3	TRBJ1-4	many	CASSQEEAGGKLGKLFF	TGCGCCAGCAGCCAAGAAGAAGCAGGGGGCAAGTTGGGGAAACTGTTTTTT
NA	TRBV15	TRBJ1-4	few	CATGQGKNGANEKLFF	TGTGCCACCGGGCAGGGGAAGAATGGGGCTAATGAAAAACTGTTTTTT
TRBD2	TRBV6-6	TRBJ2-5	once	CASSYSQREEVETQYF	TGTGCCAGCAGTTATTCCCAGCGGGAGGAGGTAGAGACCCAGTACTTC
NA	TRBV12-3/TRBV12-4	TRBJ1-6	many	CASRGQGTSPLHF	TGTGCCAGCAGAGGGCAGGGAACATCACCCCTCCACTTT
TRBD1	TRBV4-1	TRBJ2-7	few	CASSQDHRGNYEQYF	TGCGCCAGCAGCCAAGATCACAGGGGGAACTACGAGCAGTACTTC
TRBD2	TRBV7-3	TRBJ2-7	NA	CASSLNSGITGEQYF	TGTGCCAGCAGCTTAAATAGCGGGATCACCGGGGAGCAGTACTTC
NA	TRBV7-2	TRBJ2-2	NA	CASSLIGTNTGELFF	TGTGCCAGCAGCTTAATTGGGACGAACACCGGGGAGCTGTTTTTT
NA	TRBV7-2	TRBJ1-3	NA	CASTLGGSSGNTIYF	TGTGCCAGCACCTTGGGTGGCAGCTCTGGAAACACCATATATTTT
NA	TRBV29-1	TRBJ1-3	many	CSVQGITGNTIYF	TGCAGCGTGCAGGGAATTACTGGAAACACCATATATTTT
NA	TRBV20-1	TRBJ1-2	NA	CSAPPGETYGYTF	TGCAGTGCTCCCCCTGGGGAGACCTATGGCTACACCTTC
TRBD1	TRBV6-5	TRBJ2-7	NA	CASSYFRTGVYEQYF	TGTGCCAGCAGTTACTTTAGGACAGGCGTCTACGAGCAGTACTTC
TRBD2	TRBV10-3	TRBJ2-7	many	CAIRALAGGYEQYF	TGTGCCATAAGAGCCCTAGCGGGAGGGTACGAGCAGTACTTC
TRBD1	TRBV2	TRBJ2-5	few	CASSVSGGARQETQYF	TGTGCCAGCAGCGTCTCAGGGGGCGCAAGACAAGAGACCCAGTACTTC
TRBD2	TRBV2	TRBJ2-2	NA	CASRPPGLAGAELFF	TGTGCCAGCAGGCCCCCGGGACTAGCGGGAGCGGAGCTGTTTTTT
NA	TRBV25-1	TRBJ1-1	NA	CASSEGAEAFF	TGTGCCAGCAGTGAAGGGGCAGAAGCTTTCTTT
NA	TRBV2	TRBJ2-6	NA	CASTTPGYNEQFSGANVLTF	TGTGCCAGCACCACGCCGGGATACAATGAGCAGTTCTCTGGGGCCAACGTCCTGACTTTC
TRBD1	TRBV2	TRBJ1-6	NA	CASSGGQRGSTFSTSPLHF	TGTGCCAGCAGCGGGGGACAGCGAGGTTCCACTTTCTCGACATCACCCCTCCACTTT
NA	TRBV5-1	TRBJ2-5	NA	CASTTGIGKETQYF	TGCGCCAGCACCACTGGGATAGGGAAAGAGACCCAGTACTTC
TRBD1	TRBV5-1	TRBJ2-7	many	CASSPEPDRVYEQYF	TGCGCCAGCAGCCCCGAGCCGGACAGGGTATACGAGCAGTACTTC
NA	TRBV24-1	TRBJ2-5	many	CATSDSGLETQYF	TGTGCCACCAGTGATTCAGGGTTGGAGACCCAGTACTTC
TRBD1	TRBV10-3	TRBJ1-1	NA	CAISALWTGEMETEAFF	TGTGCCATCAGTGCACTATGGACAGGGGAGATGGAAACTGAAGCTTTCTTT
NA	TRBV10-3	TRBJ1-2	many	CAISEPNINYGYTF	TGTGCCATCAGTGAGCCAAATATAAACTATGGCTACACCTTC
NA	TRBV2	TRBJ1-1	many	CASSGIWVTEAFF	TGTGCCAGCAGTGGGATTTGGGTAACTGAAGCTTTCTTT
NA	TRBV20-1	TRBJ2-7	NA	CSAFQVGRGEQYF	TGCAGTGCCTTCCAGGTCGGCCGGGGGGAGCAGTACTTC
NA	TRBV15	TRBJ2-7	NA	CATGGGSSYEQYF	TGTGCCACCGGGGGCGGTTCCTCCTACGAGCAGTACTTC
NA	TRBV18	TRBJ1-2	few	CASGLQGDYGYTF	TGTGCCAGCGGACTACAGGGAGACTATGGCTACACCTTC
NA	TRBV7-2	TRBJ2-5	many	CASSPALAQETQYF	TGTGCCAGCAGCCCAGCCCTAGCGCAAGAGACCCAGTACTTC
NA	TRBV6-1	TRBJ1-5	many	CASSSGYHQPQHF	TGTGCCAGCAGTTCAGGGTATCATCAGCCCCAGCATTTT
TRBD1	TRBV20-1	TRBJ1-3	many	CSAREGGTAGNTIYF	TGCAGTGCTCGAGAGGGAGGGACAGCTGGAAACACCATATATTTT
NA	TRBV29-1	TRBJ1-2	many	CSVEEGGGGYTF	TGCAGCGTTGAAGAGGGGGGTGGTGGCTACACCTTC
TRBD2	TRBV29-1	TRBJ2-3	many	CSADSGRRADTQYF	TGCAGCGCGGATAGCGGGAGGAGGGCAGATACGCAGTATTTT
TRBD1	TRBV2	TRBJ1-5	NA	CASSSTGVGPTQPQHF	TGTGCCAGCAGTTCGACAGGGGTGGGGCCCACGCAGCCCCAGCATTTT
NA	TRBV2	TRBJ1-1	NA	CASRKGGNTEAFF	TGTGCAAGCAGGAAAGGGGGGAACACTGAAGCTTTCTTT
NA	TRBV7-2	TRBJ2-5	NA	CASSPEVGGETQYF	TGTGCCAGCAGTCCGGAGGTTGGTGGAGAGACCCAGTACTTC
NA	TRBV25-1	TRBJ1-5	NA	CASSARTQSVGNQPQHF	TGTGCCAGCAGTGCCCGAACCCAATCGGTTGGCAATCAGCCCCAGCATTTT
NA	TRBV29-1	TRBJ2-2	NA	CSAETNTGELFF	TGCAGTGCTGAAACGAACACCGGGGAGCTGTTTTTT
NA	TRBV10-3	TRBJ1-1	few	CAIARQTNTEAFF	TGTGCCATCGCTAGGCAGACGAACACTGAAGCTTTCTTT
NA	TRBV10-3	TRBJ2-6	NA	CAISEPGSGANVLTF	TGTGCCATCAGTGAGCCCGGGTCTGGGGCCAACGTCCTGACTTTC
NA	TRBV7-9	TRBJ1-5	NA	CASSLTRQINQPQHF	TGTGCCAGCAGCTTAACCCGACAAATCAATCAGCCCCAGCATTTT
TRBD2	TRBV7-9	TRBJ2-5	NA	CASSLALAGAQETQYF	TGTGCCAGCAGCTTAGCACTAGCGGGCGCGCAAGAGACCCAGTACTTC